The 17 T cell receptor beta chains below come from one sample, sequenced in a study of T cell changes during pregnancy in multiple sclerosis. Assay used: immunoSEQ multiplex PCR; TCRdb lists only in-frame clones, some missing. The sample lists tens of thousands of clones, about 91% occurring once. Sequenced here: CD8+ T cells from peripheral blood mononuclear cells, sampled before pregnancy. The receptor source for this set is a female donor with multiple sclerosis, enrolled in a pregnancy study.

The V and J genes are TRBV27 and TRBJ2-2; no clear D gene. V lost 8 bases and J 0 bases, leaving 7 bases between the germline ends. CDR3 length: 13 amino acids. The germline gives CDR1 MNHEY, CDR2 SMNVEV (reference sequence). The CDR3 region is CASCPTNTGELFF. CDR3 nucleotides: TGTGCCAGCTGTCCCACGAACACCGGGGAGCTGTTTTTT.

This clone was recorded only once. The genes are TRBV2 and TRBJ2-1; tentative D call: TRBD2 (5 bases). Trimming stripped 3 bases from V and 0 bases from J, with 15 bases between. CDR3 length: 17 amino acids. Germline-derived CDR1 and CDR2 are SNHLY and FYNNEI. The CDR3 reads CASSEWRVSSSYNEQFF. CDR3 bases: TGTGCCAGCAGTGAGTGGCGGGTCTCTAGCTCCTACAATGAGCAGTTCTTC.

The chain links TRBV28 to TRBJ2-3; 9 positions match TRBD2. There are 17 residues in the CDR3. Germline V lookup: CDR1 MDHEN, CDR2 SYDVKM. J was trimmed by 4 bases and V by 6 bases; bases with no gene match: 14. The DNA of the CDR3 is TGTGCCAGCAGCACTATTCGTCGGGGACTAGCCTCAGATACGCAGTATTTT. Protein sequence: CASSTIRRGLASDTQYF.

CDR3 DNA: TGTGCCACCAGCAGAGATTTGAGTCTTGCCTACGAGCAGTACTTC. As protein: CATSRDLSLAYEQYF. The chain joins TRBV15 to TRBJ2-7, with unresolved D. The V gene lost 0 bases and the J gene lost 2 bases, with 11 bases spanning the gap. Germline V gene sequence: CDR1 LNHNV, CDR2 YYDKDF (reference sequence). The CDR3 is 15 residues long. Supplemented by reference TRBV15 and TRBJ2-7, the full variable domain reads DAMVIQNPRYQVTQFGKPVTLSCSQTLNHNVMYWYQQKSSQAPKLLFHYYDKDFNNEADTPDNFQSRRPNTSFCFLDIRSPGLGDTAMYLCATSRDLSLAYEQYFGPGTRLTVT.

The V call is TRBV15, the J call TRBJ1-4; 11 bases fit TRBD1. CDR1 LNHNV and CDR2 YYDKDF come from the germline V gene (reference sequence). This CDR3 has 16 residues. V dropped 4 bases and J dropped 3; count of bases not matched to a gene: 4. CDR3 DNA sequence: TGTGCCACCAGCATCGGGACAGGGGGACCTAATGAAAAACTGTTTTTT. It yields the protein CATSIGTGGPNEKLFF.

The chain is built from TRBV11-1 and TRBJ2-1, with 12 bases lining up with TRBD2. Trimming removed 3 bases from V and 0 bases from J; junction bases left unmatched: 9. This CDR3 is 19 amino acids long. Germline CDR1 SGHAT, CDR2 FQDESV (reference sequence). CDR3 DNA: TGTGCCAGCAGCTTCGGACTAGCGGGGTTTTCAAGCTCCTACAATGAGCAGTTCTTC. Translating gives CASSFGLAGFSSSYNEQFF.

The gene calls are TRBV9 and TRBJ2-3; 14 nucleotides align to TRBD2. CDR1 and CDR2 (germline): SGDLS, YYNGEE. V lost 3 bases to trimming and J lost 11 bases; unmatched junction nucleotides: 14. This CDR3 is built from 17 residues. The CDR3 DNA is TGTGCCAGCAGCGGCCACCTGACTAGCGGGGGGGATAGCAGGCAGTATTTT. This encodes CASSGHLTSGGDSRQYF.

This clone has only one observation. The chain combines TRBV4-2 with TRBJ2-3; 8 nucleotides line up with TRBD2. CDR1 is LGHNA and CDR2 is YNFKEQ in the germline V gene. There are 19 residues in the CDR3. After removal of 0 bases from V and 0 bases from J, the junction contained 11 bases not matched to a gene. CDR3 loop: CASSQDGLAGPASTDTQYF. As DNA, the CDR3 is TGTGCCAGCAGCCAAGATGGGCTAGCGGGCCCGGCTAGCACAGATACGCAGTATTTT.

The rearrangement links TRBV27 to TRBJ2-7; D might be TRBD1 (5 bases). Germline values: CDR1 MNHEY, CDR2 SMNVEV (reference sequence). Trimming left V 6 bases short and J 1 base short, with 10 bases between. The CDR3 runs to 13 residues. The CDR3 loop is CASRGAGSYEQYF. CDR3 nucleotides: TGTGCCAGCAGAGGCGCAGGGTCCTACGAGCAGTACTTC.

This chain links TRBV9 with TRBJ2-1; 8 bases align to TRBD2. V lost 0 bases, J lost 4 bases, and 6 bases stayed unmatched. The CDR3 has 16 amino acids. CDR1 is SGDLS, CDR2 YYNGEE, per germline. The CDR3 region is CASSVGSGVEYNEQFF. CDR3 nucleotide sequence: TGTGCCAGCAGCGTAGGTAGCGGGGTGGAATACAATGAGCAGTTCTTC.

V gene TRBV19 combines with J gene TRBJ1-1; maybe TRBD1 (5 bases). Germline CDR1 is LNHDA and CDR2 is SQIVND (reference sequence). The V end was cut by 2 bases, the J end by 6 bases, with 7 bases between. CDR3 size: 12 residues. The CDR3 DNA reads as TGTGCCAGTAGTATAAGGGGTGCTGAAGCTTTCTTT. Translation: CASSIRGAEAFF.

This chain joins TRBV6-1 and TRBJ2-1; 9 positions agree with TRBD2. With 2 bases clipped from V and 4 bases from J, the junction kept 3 bases outside the gene matches. The CDR3 has 15 residues. Germline lookup yields CDR1 MNHNS and CDR2 SASEGT. The CDR3 bases are TGTGCCAGCAGTGAAAGGGCGGGGGGGTACAATGAGCAGTTCTTC. It encodes CASSERAGGYNEQFF.

J is TRBJ2-3 and V is TRBV6-6, with 12 bases lining up with TRBD1. The trim removed 7 bases at V and 4 bases at J, leaving 9 bases unmatched. Germline V CDR1 and CDR2: MNHNY, SVGAGI (reference sequence). The CDR3 loop spans 16 amino acids. The chain's CDR3 is CASKVGQGAPSDTQYF. The CDR3 DNA sequence: TGTGCCAGCAAAGTGGGACAGGGGGCGCCGTCAGATACGCAGTATTTT.

This clone was observed once. The chain recombines TRBV15 with TRBJ2-5, with TRBD2 as a possible D gene (5 bases). V lost 0 bases, J lost 5 bases, and 13 bases lay in between. CDR1 is LNHNV and CDR2 is YYDKDF in the germline V gene (reference sequence). This CDR3 comprises 15 residues. The CDR3 spells CATSRDLGAGETQYF. The CDR3 DNA sequence: TGTGCCACCAGCAGAGATCTGGGAGCCGGGGAGACCCAGTACTTC.

V is TRBV9 and J is TRBJ2-2, with 8 bases that match TRBD2. Germline assignment: CDR1 SGDLS and CDR2 YYNGEE. Unmatched junction bases numbered 1, after V lost 3 bases and J lost 6 bases. The CDR3 consists of 13 residues. CDR3: CASSAGGAGELFF. For the CDR3, the DNA is TGTGCCAGCAGCGCGGGGGGGGCCGGGGAGCTGTTTTTT.

This chain links TRBV6-4 with TRBJ2-1, with 10 bases that match TRBD2. V shed 3 bases and J 8 bases; nucleotides not matched to a gene: 10. CDR3 size: 16 residues. The germline V gene has CDR1 MRHNA and CDR2 SNTAGT. CDR3 in amino acids: CASSEQRGGGVDEQFF. DNA for the CDR3: TGTGCCAGCAGTGAACAGCGGGGGGGCGGTGTCGATGAGCAGTTCTTC.

The rearrangement links TRBV13 to TRBJ2-7; D is unclear. The CDR3 length is 12 residues. CDR1 and CDR2 from the germline V gene are PRHDT and FYEKMQ (reference sequence). V was pared by 5 bases and J by 1 base, with 6 bases between. The CDR3 region is CASSPQSYEQYF. CDR3 nucleotides: TGTGCCAGCAGCCCTCAGTCCTACGAGCAGTACTTC.